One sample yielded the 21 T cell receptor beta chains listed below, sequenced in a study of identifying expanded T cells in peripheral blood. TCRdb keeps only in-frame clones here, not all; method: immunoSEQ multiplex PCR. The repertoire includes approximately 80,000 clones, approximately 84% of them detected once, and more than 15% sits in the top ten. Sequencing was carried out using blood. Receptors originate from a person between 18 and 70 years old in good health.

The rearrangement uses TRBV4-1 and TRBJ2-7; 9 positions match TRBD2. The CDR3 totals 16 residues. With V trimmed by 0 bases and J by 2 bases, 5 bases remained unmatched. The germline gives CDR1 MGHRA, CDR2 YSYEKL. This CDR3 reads CASSQESASGAYEQYF. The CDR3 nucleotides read TGCGCCAGCAGCCAAGAATCGGCTAGCGGGGCCTACGAGCAGTACTTC.

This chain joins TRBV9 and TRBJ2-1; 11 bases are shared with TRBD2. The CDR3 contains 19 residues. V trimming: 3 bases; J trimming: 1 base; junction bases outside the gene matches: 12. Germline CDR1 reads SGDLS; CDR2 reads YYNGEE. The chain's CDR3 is CASSATTSGSFRSYNEQFF. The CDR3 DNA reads TGTGCCAGCAGCGCTACAACTAGCGGGAGCTTCAGATCCTACAATGAGCAGTTCTTC.

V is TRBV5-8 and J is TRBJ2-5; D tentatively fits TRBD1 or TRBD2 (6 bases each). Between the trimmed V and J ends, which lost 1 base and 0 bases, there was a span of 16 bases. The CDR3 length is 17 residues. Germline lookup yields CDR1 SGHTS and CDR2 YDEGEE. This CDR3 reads CASSLWGAVRDQETQYF. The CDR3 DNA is TGTGCCAGCAGCTTGTGGGGGGCCGTACGGGACCAAGAGACCCAGTACTTC.

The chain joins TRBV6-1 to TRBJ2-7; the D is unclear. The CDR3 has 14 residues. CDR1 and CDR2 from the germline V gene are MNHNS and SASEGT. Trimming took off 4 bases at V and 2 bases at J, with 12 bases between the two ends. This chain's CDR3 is CASSAPGQTYEQYF. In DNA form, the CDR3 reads TGTGCCAGCAGTGCCCCTGGGCAAACCTACGAGCAGTACTTC.

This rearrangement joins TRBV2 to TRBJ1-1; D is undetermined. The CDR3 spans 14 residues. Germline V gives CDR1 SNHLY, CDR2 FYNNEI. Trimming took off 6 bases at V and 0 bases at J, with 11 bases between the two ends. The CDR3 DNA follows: TGTGCCAGCAGGGCAGAGTTCATGAACACTGAAGCTTTCTTT. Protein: CASRAEFMNTEAFF.

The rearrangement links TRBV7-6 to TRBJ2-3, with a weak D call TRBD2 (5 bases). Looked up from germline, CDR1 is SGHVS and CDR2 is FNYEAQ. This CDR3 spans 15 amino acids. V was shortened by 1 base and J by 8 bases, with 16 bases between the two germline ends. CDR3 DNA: TGTGCCAGCAGCTTAGACGGGGTTACTGGGAGTACGCAGTATTTT. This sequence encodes CASSLDGVTGSTQYF.

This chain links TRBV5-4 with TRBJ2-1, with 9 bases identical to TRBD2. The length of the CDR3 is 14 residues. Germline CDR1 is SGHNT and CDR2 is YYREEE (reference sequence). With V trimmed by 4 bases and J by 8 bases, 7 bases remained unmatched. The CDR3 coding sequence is TGTGCCAGCAGCCTCTGGCGGGAGGGCGATGAGCAGTTCTTC. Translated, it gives CASSLWREGDEQFF.

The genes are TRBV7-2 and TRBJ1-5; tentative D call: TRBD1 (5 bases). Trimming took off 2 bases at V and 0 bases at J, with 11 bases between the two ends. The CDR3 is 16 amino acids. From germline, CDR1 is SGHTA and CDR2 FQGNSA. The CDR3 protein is CASSLTPGSSNQPQHF. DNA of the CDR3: TGTGCCAGCAGCTTAACCCCAGGGTCTAGCAATCAGCCCCAGCATTTT.

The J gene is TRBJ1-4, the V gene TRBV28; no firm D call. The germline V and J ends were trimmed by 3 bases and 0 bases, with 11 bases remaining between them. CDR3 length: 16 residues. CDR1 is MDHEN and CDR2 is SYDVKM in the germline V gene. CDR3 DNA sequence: TGTGCCAGCAGTTTCGCAGGATCTGCAACTAATGAAAAACTGTTTTTT. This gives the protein CASSFAGSATNEKLFF.

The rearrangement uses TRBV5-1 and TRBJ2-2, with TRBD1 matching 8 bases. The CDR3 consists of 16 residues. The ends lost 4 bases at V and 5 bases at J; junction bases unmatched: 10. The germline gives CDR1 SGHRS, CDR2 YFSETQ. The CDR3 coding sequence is TGCGCCAGCAGCCCCCCGACAGGGGTAGGGACCGGGGAGCTGTTTTTT. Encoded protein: CASSPPTGVGTGELFF.

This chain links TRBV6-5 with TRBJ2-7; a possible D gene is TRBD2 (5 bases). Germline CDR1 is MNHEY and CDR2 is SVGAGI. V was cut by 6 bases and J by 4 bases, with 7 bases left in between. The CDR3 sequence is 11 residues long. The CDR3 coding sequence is TGTGCCAGCAGGAGAGGGTACGAGCAGTACTTC. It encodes CASRRGYEQYF.

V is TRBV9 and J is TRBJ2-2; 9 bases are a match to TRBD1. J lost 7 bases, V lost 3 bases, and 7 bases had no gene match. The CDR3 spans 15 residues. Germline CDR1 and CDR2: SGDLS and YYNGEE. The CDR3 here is CASSARTGAIGELFF. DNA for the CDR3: TGTGCCAGCAGCGCACGGACAGGGGCGATCGGGGAGCTGTTTTTT.

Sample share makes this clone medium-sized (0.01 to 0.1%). CDR3: CGVGGAYEQYF. CDR3 DNA sequence: TGTGGGGTGGGGGGAGCCTACGAGCAGTACTTC. The chain combines TRBV6-6 with TRBJ2-7, with D possibly being TRBD2 (6 bases). Per the germline V gene, CDR1 is MNHNY and CDR2 is SVGAGI (reference sequence). The CDR3 length is 11 residues.

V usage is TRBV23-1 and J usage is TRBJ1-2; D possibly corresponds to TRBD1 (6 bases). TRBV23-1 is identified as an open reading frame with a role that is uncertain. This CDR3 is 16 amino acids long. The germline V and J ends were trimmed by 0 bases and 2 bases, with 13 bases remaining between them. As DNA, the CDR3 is TGCGCCAGCAGTCAATCAAGAAACAGGGTGAACTATGGCTACACCTTC. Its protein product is CASSQSRNRVNYGYTF.

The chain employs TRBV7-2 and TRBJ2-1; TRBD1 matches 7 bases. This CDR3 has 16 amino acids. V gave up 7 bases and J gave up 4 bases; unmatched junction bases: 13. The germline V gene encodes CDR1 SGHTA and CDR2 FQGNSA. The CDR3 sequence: CASTLRDGTVYNEQFF. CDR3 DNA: TGTGCCAGCACCCTTAGAGACGGGACAGTTTACAATGAGCAGTTCTTC.

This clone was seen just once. Here the CDR3 DNA reads TGTGCCAGCAGTTTGATCCCGGGAGAAAAACTGTTTTTT. This gives the protein CASSLIPGEKLFF. The genes are TRBV28 and TRBJ1-4; no firm D call. The CDR3 loop spans 13 amino acids. V lost 3 bases to trimming and J lost 8 bases, with 10 bases between them. Looked up from germline, CDR1 is MDHEN and CDR2 is SYDVKM. The whole variable domain, filled in from reference TRBV28 and TRBJ1-4, reads DVKVTQSSRYLVKRTGEKVFLECVQDMDHENMFWYRQDPGLGLRLIYFSYDVKMKEKGDIPEGYSVSREKKERFSLILESASTNQTSMYLCASSLIPGEKLFFGSGTQLSVL.

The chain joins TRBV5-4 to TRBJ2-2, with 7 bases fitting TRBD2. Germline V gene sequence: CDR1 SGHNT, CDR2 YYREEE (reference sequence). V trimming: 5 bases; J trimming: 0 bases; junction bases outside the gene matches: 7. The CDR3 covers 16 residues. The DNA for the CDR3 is TGTGCCAGCAGACAAGGACTAGGGACGAACACCGGGGAGCTGTTTTTT. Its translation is CASRQGLGTNTGELFF.

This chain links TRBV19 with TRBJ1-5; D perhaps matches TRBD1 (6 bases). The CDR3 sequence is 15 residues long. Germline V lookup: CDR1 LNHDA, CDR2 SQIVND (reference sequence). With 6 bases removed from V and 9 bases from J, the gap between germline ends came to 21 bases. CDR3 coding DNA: TGTGCCAGTAGCCCCCCAACAGGGCCCTGGGGGCCCCAGCATTTT. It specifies CASSPPTGPWGPQHF.

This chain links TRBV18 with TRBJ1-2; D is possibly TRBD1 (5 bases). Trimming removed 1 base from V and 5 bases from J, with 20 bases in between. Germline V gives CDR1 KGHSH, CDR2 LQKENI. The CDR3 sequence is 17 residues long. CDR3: CASSPRDLQAYSYGYTF. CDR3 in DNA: TGTGCCAGCTCACCACGAGATTTACAGGCCTATTCGTATGGCTACACCTTC.

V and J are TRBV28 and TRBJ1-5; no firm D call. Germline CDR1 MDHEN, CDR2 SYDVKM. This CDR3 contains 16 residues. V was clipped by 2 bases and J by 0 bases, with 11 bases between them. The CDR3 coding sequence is TGTGCCAGCAGTTTAGTTTCCGGGAATAGCAATCAGCCCCAGCATTTT. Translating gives CASSLVSGNSNQPQHF.

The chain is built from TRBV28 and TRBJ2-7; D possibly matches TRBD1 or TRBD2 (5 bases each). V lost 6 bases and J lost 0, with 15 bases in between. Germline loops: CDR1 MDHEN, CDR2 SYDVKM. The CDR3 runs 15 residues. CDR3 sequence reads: CASRTYDGGSYEQYF. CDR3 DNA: TGTGCCAGCAGAACCTACGATGGGGGCTCCTACGAGCAGTACTTC. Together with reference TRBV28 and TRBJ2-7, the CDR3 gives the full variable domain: DVKVTQSSRYLVKRTGEKVFLECVQDMDHENMFWYRQDPGLGLRLIYFSYDVKMKEKGDIPEGYSVSREKKERFSLILESASTNQTSMYLCASRTYDGGSYEQYFGPGTRLTVT.